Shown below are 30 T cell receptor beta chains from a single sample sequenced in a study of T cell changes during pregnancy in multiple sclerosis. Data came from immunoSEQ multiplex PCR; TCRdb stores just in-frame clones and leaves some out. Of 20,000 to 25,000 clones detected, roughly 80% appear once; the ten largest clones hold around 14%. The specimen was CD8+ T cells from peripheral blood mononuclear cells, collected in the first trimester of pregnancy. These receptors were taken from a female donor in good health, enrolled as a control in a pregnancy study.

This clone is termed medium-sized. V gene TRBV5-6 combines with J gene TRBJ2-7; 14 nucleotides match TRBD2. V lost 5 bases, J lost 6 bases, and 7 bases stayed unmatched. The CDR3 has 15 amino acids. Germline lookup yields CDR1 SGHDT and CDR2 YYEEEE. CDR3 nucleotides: TGTGCCAGCAGTTCCGGACTAGCGGGGGGTTTCGAGCAGTACTTC. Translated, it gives CASSSGLAGGFEQYF.

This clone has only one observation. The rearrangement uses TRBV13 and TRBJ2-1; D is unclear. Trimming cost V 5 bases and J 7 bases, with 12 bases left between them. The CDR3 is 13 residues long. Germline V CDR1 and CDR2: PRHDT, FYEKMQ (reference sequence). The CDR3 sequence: CASSLLSRNEQFF. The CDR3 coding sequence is TGTGCCAGCAGCCTACTCTCCCGGAATGAGCAGTTCTTC.

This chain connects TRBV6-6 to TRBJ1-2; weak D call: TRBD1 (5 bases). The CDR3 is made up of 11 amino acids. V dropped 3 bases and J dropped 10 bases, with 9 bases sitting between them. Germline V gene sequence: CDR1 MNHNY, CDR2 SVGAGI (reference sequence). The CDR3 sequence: CASSYGAIYTF. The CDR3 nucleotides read TGTGCCAGCAGTTATGGGGCGATCTACACCTTC.

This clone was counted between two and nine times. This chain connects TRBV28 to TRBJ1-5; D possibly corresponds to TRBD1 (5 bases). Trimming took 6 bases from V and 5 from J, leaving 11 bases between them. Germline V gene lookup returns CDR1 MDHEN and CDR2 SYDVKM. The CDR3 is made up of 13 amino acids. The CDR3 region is CASSQDSYQPQHF. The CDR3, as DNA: TGTGCCAGCAGCCAAGACAGCTATCAGCCCCAGCATTTT.

The DNA of the CDR3 is TGTGCCAGCAGCTTGTCAACTCGGGGTACTGAAGCTTTCTTT. Translated: CASSLSTRGTEAFF. The rearrangement uses TRBV11-2 and TRBJ1-1; no firm D call. This CDR3 is 14 amino acids long. Per the germline V gene, CDR1 is SGHAT and CDR2 is FQNNGV. Trimming cost V 3 bases and J 5 bases, with 13 bases left between them. Full variable domain (remainder filled in from reference TRBV11-2 and TRBJ1-1): EAGVAQSPRYKIIEKRQSVAFWCNPISGHATLYWYQQILGQGPKLLIQFQNNGVVDDSQLPKDRFSAERLKGVDSTLKIQPAKLEDSAVYLCASSLSTRGTEAFFGQGTRLTVV.

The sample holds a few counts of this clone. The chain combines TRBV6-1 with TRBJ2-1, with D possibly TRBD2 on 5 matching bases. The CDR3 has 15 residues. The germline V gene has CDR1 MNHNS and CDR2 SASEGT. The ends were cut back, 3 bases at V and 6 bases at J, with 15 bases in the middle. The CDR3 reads CASSEQGGTPNEQFF. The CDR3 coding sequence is TGTGCCAGCAGTGAGCAAGGAGGTACCCCCAATGAGCAGTTCTTC.

The DNA of the CDR3 is TGTGCCTGGACCACGGGGCAGGGGGCGACTGAAGCTTTCTTT. Its protein product is CAWTTGQGATEAFF. The chain combines TRBV30 with TRBJ1-1; 8 nucleotides align to TRBD1. The CDR3 is 14 residues long. Germline V gene sequence: CDR1 GTSNPN, CDR2 SVGIG (reference sequence). The ends lost 4 bases at V and 5 bases at J; junction bases unmatched: 9.

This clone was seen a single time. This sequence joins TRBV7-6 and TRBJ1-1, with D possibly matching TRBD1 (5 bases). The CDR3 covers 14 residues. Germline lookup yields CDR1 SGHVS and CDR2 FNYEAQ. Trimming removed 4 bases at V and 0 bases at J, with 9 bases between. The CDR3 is CASSSTAMNTEAFF. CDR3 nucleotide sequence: TGTGCCAGCAGCTCGACAGCCATGAACACTGAAGCTTTCTTT.

CDR3: CSVDDGRATQGELFF. The DNA of the CDR3 is TGCAGCGTTGACGACGGGAGGGCCACGCAGGGGGAGCTGTTTTTT. The chain employs TRBV29-1 and TRBJ2-2, with 8 bases matching TRBD2. J was trimmed by 8 bases and V by 3 bases; bases with no gene match: 11. CDR3 size: 15 residues. The germline V gene encodes CDR1 SQVTM and CDR2 ANQGSEA.

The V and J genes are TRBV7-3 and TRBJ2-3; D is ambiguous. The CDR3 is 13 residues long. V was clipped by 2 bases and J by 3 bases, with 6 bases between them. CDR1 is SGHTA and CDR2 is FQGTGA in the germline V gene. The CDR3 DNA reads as TGTGCCAGCAGCTTAGCGTCGACAGATACGCAGTATTTT. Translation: CASSLASTDTQYF.

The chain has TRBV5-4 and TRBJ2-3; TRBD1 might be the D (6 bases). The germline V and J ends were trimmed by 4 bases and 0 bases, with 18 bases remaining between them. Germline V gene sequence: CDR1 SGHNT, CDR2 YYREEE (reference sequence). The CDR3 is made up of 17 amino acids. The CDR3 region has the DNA TGTGCCAGCAGCCGATTTCCGCCGGACAGAAGCACAGATACGCAGTATTTT. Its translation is CASSRFPPDRSTDTQYF.

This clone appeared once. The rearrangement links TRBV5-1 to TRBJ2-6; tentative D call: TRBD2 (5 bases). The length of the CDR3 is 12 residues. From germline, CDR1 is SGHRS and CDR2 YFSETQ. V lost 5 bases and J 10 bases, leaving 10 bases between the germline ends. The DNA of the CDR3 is TGCGCCAGCAGGGACGGGAAAAACGTCCTGACTTTC. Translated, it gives CASRDGKNVLTF.

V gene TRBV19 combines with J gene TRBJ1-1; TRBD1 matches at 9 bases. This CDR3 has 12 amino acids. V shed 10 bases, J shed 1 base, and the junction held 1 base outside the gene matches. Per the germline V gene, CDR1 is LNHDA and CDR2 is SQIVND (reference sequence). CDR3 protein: CATDRGNTEAFF. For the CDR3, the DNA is TGTGCCACGGACAGGGGGAACACTGAAGCTTTCTTT.

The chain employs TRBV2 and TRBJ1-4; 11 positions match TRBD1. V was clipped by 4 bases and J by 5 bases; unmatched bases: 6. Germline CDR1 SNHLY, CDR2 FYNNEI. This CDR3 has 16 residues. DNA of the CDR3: TGTGCCAGCAGTGTTGGGACAGGGGGACTAAATGAAAAACTGTTTTTT. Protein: CASSVGTGGLNEKLFF.

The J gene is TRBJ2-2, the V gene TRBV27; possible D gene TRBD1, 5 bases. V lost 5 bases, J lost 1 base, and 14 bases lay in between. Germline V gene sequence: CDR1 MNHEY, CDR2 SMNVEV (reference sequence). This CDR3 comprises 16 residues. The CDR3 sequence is CASSLFRQMNTGELFF. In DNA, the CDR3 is TGTGCCAGCAGTCTTTTTAGACAGATGAACACCGGGGAGCTGTTTTTT.

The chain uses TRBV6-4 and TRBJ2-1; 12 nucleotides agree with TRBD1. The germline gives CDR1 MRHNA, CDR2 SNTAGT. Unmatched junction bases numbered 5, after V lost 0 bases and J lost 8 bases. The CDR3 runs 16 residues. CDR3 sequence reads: CASSDSKGQGADEQFF. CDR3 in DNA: TGTGCCAGCAGTGACTCGAAGGGACAGGGGGCCGATGAGCAGTTCTTC.

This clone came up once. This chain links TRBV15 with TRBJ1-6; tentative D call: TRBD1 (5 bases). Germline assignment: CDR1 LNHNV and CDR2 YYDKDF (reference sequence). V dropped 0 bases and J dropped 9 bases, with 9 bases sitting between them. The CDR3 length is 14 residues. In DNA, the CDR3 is TGTGCCACCAGCAGAGATGCGGGACCTTCACCCCTCCACTTT. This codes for CATSRDAGPSPLHF.

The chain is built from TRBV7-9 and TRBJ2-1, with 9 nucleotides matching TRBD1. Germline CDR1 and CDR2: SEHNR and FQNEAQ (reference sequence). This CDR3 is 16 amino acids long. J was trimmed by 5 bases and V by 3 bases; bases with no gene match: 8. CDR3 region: CASSFLSRDRDNEQFF. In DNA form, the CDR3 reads TGTGCCAGCAGCTTCCTTAGTAGGGACAGGGACAATGAGCAGTTCTTC.

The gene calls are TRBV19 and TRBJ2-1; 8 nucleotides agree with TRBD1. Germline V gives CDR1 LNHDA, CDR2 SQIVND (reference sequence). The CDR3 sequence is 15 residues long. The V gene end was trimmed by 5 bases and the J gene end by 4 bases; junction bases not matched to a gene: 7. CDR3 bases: TGTGCCAGTAGTGAGACAGGGGAGCCTTACAATGAGCAGTTCTTC. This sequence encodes CASSETGEPYNEQFF.

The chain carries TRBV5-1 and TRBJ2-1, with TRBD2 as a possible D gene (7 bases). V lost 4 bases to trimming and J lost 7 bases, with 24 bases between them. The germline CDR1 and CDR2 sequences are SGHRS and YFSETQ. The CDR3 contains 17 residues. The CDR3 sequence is CASSGVMGGAGRNEQFF. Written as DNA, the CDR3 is TGCGCCAGCAGCGGAGTGATGGGGGGGGCTGGTAGGAATGAGCAGTTCTTC. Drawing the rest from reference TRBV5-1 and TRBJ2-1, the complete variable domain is KAGVTQTPRYLIKTRGQQVTLSCSPISGHRSVSWYQQTPGQGLQFLFEYFSETQRNKGNFPGRFSGRQFSNSRSEMNVSTLELGDSALYLCASSGVMGGAGRNEQFFGPGTRLTVL.

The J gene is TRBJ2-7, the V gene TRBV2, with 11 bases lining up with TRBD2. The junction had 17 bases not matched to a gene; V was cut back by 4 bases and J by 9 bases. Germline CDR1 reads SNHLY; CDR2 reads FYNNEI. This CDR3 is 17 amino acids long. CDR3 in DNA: TGTGCCAGCAGTGTACGACTAGCGGGAACCGAATCCTCCGGGCAGTACTTC. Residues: CASSVRLAGTESSGQYF.

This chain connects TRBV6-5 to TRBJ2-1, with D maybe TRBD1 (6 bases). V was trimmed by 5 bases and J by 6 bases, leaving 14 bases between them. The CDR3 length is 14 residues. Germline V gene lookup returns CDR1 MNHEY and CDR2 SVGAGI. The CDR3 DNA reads TGTGCCAGCAGTGTAGGGGGTAGGAGCAATGAGCAGTTCTTC. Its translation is CASSVGGRSNEQFF.

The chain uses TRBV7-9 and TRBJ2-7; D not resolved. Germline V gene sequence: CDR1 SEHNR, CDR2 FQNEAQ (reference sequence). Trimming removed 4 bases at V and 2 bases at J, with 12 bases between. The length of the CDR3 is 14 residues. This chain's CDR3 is CASSSSVTAYEQYF. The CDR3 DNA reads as TGTGCCAGCAGCTCATCCGTTACAGCCTACGAGCAGTACTTC.

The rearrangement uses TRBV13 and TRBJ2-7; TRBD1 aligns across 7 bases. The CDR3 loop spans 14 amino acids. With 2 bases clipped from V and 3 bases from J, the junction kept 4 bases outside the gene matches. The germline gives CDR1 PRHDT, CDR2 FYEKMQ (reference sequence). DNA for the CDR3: TGTGCCAGCAGCTTATTCTCAGGGGGCTACGAGCAGTACTTC. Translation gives CASSLFSGGYEQYF.

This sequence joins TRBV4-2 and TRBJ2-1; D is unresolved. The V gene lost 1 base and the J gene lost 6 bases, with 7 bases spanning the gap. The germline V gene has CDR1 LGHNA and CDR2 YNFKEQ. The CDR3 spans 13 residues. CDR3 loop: CASSQVGSNEQFF. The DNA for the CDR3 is TGTGCCAGCAGCCAAGTTGGTAGCAATGAGCAGTTCTTC.

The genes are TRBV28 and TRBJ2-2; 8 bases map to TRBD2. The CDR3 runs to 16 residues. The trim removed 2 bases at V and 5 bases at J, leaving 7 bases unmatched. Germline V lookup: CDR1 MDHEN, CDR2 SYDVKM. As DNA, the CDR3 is TGTGCCAGCAGTTTAGTGCTAGCGGGCCAAACCGGGGAGCTGTTTTTT. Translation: CASSLVLAGQTGELFF.

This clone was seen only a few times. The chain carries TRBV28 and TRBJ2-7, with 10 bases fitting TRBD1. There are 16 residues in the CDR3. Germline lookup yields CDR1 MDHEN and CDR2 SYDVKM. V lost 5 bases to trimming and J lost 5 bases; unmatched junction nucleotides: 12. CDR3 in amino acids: CASSPRLGQGRNEQYF. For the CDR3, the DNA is TGTGCCAGCAGTCCCCGATTGGGACAGGGGAGAAACGAGCAGTACTTC.

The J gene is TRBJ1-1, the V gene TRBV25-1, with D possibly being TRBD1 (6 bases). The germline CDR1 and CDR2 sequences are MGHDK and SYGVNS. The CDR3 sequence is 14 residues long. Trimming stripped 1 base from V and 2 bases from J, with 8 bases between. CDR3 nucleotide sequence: TGTGCCAGCAGTGAATGGACAGTCAACACTGAAGCTTTCTTT. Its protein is CASSEWTVNTEAFF.

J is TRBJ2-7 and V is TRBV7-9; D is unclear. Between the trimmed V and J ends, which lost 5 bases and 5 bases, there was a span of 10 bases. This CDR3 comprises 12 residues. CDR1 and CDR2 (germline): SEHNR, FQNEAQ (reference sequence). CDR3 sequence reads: CASSPGANEQYF. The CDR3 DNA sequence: TGTGCCAGCAGCCCGGGTGCGAACGAGCAGTACTTC.

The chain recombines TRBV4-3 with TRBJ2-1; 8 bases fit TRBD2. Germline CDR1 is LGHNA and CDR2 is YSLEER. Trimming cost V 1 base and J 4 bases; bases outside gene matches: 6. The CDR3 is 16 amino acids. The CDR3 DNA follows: TGCGCCAGCAGCCAAGGGGCGGGGGGCCGATACAATGAGCAGTTCTTC. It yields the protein CASSQGAGGRYNEQFF.